The clone carrying this T cell receptor beta chain showed up just a few times. The antigen is undetermined. Treatment reported: randomized to nivolumab then ipilimumab (arm A) or the reverse (arm B). This sample stems from a study of sequential checkpoint blockade in melanoma. Study overall: TCRβ was sequenced from DNA of approximately 92 pretreatment tumors.

The method was immunoSEQ multiplex PCR; TCRdb's version includes in-frame clones alone and lacks a portion of them. Altogether some 9,200 clones are present, around 23% being singletons, with the ten largest covering about 10%. Germline assignment: CDR1 MNHGY and CDR2 SAAAGT. The CDR3 extends over 14 amino acids. V was clipped by 7 bases and J by 6 bases, with 13 bases between them. General observations from the study: Clinical benefit was about 30 times likelier when tumor T-cell fraction and clonality increased.

The chain carries TRBV6-8 and TRBJ1-6; D is undetermined. The sequence was collected from a human donor with melanoma. The sample here was tumor tissue (inferred from file names), taken from a patient given nivolumab and ipilimumab in sequence. The CDR3 DNA sequence: TGTGCCAGCACTGAGGGATTATTTAATTCACCCCTCCACTTT. This gives the protein CASTEGLFNSPLHF.